The sequence of this T cell receptor (beta chain) was determined in a study of T cell repertoires in cytomegalovirus infection. Overall study context: Selected CMV epitopes included recently identified HLA-C-restricted ones as well as well-studied HLA-B-restricted ones. Both a matching HLA type and CMV infection were indicated by public TCR beta signatures.

One entry per CDR3 protein results from TCRdb running MiXCR on the reads. This table has approximately 600,000 distinct CDR3 sequences, over 35% appearing once. Study-wide points: CMV carriers with the relevant HLA were identified by cumulative public TCR beta family frequency. Clonotypes of TCR beta that were HLA-C-restricted and CMV-specific dominated the ex vivo response.

Germline V gene lookup returns CDR1 MNHNS and CDR2 SASEGT. V was pared by 6 bases and J by 1 base, with 7 bases between. The CDR3 is 13 amino acids. Regarding this clonotype: The antigen is not known.

This receptor was identified in a human donor in good health (CMV status not recorded). Some clones in this sample may be carry-over from other donors' samples. This sequence joins TRBV6-1 and TRBJ1-5; D may be TRBD1 (5 bases). This specimen consisted of cultured PBMCs, obtained from culture after CMV antigen stimulation. The CDR3 DNA follows: TGTGCCAGCAGGCCAGGGAGCAATCAGCCCCAGCATTTT. Amino acid sequence: CASRPGSNQPQHF.